This T cell receptor beta chain was sequenced during a study of blood T cell repertoires in COVID-19. About the study: The samples span acute and convalescent COVID-19 from the United States, Italy and Spain. Sample material is recorded as cDNA or gDNA derived from T cells, B-cell-depleted T cells, or PBMCs.

CDR1 is MGHDK and CDR2 is SYGVNS in the germline V gene. The CDR3 extends over 14 amino acids. After removal of 6 bases from V and 7 bases from J, the junction contained 7 bases not matched to a gene. Per the authors' pipeline: Nucleated cell number was recorded as an estimate derived from reference gene primer amplification. Measured with immunoSEQ multiplex PCR; TCRdb has only the in-frame clones, and not every one. V and J calls and clone size are those listed in that table; D and trimming were worked out from the DNA. The data show more than 95,000 clones, around nine tenths seen once. The TCR sequence derives from a human donor in a cohort sampled during active COVID-19. This chain uses TRBV25-1 with TRBJ2-1; 9 nucleotides align to TRBD2. Sequenced: peripheral blood. Here the CDR3 reads CASSLAGVGNEQFF. For the CDR3, the DNA is TGTGCCAGCAGCTTAGCGGGAGTTGGTAATGAGCAGTTCTTC.